One sample yielded the 20 T cell receptor beta chains listed below, sequenced in a study of regulatory T cells. The PCR used 52 TRBV and 13 TRBJ primers. Profiling relied on immunoSEQ multiplex PCR, and the TCRdb table lists in-frame clones only, not all of them. The sample gives around 6,300 clones, approximately 84% of which show up once; approximately 30% is in the top ten. The material sequenced was CD8+ T cells sorted from blood. These receptors were taken from a child aged 10-17 years with CD3G deficiency.

A word on this clone: Additional DNA sequences in this sample encode the identical CDR3. This rearrangement joins TRBV28 to TRBJ2-7; D remains ambiguous. The V end was cut by 3 bases, the J end by 2 bases, with 11 bases between. CDR1 MDHEN and CDR2 SYDVKM come from the germline V gene. There are 14 residues in the CDR3. The CDR3 region is CASSLIRGPYEQYF. The CDR3 DNA reads as TGTGCCAGCAGTTTGATCAGAGGACCCTACGAGCAGTACTTC.

CDR3 region: CSVGDGLKQYF. The CDR3 DNA follows: TGCAGCGTCGGAGACGGTCTGAAGCAGTACTTC. This rearrangement joins TRBV29-1 to TRBJ2-7; D is unresolved. The germline CDR1 and CDR2 sequences are SQVTM and ANQGSEA. Trimming removed 6 bases at V and 8 bases at J, with 14 bases between. CDR3 length equals 11 residues.

There are a few counts of this clone. The genes are TRBV11-2 and TRBJ2-3; TRBD2 aligns across 7 bases. V was pared by 7 bases and J by 6 bases, with 13 bases of the junction left unmatched. This CDR3 spans 15 amino acids. The V gene's germline CDR1 is SGHAT and CDR2 FQNNGV. The DNA for the CDR3 is TGTGCCAGCAAATTGGGAGGGCTCCTCCGGGATACGCAGTATTTT. It encodes CASKLGGLLRDTQYF. Variable domain in full (rest from reference TRBV11-2 and TRBJ2-3): EAGVAQSPRYKIIEKRQSVAFWCNPISGHATLYWYQQILGQGPKLLIQFQNNGVVDDSQLPKDRFSAERLKGVDSTLKIQPAKLEDSAVYLCASKLGGLLRDTQYFGPGTRLTVL.

The chain joins TRBV7-9 to TRBJ2-5, with TRBD2 as a possible D gene (7 bases). The V gene lost 5 bases and the J gene lost 5 bases, with 15 bases spanning the gap. CDR1 and CDR2 from the germline V gene are SEHNR and FQNEAQ (reference sequence). This CDR3 has 14 amino acids. CDR3: CASSLRGGAETQYF. Here the CDR3 DNA reads TGTGCCAGCAGCCTAAGGGGGGGCGCGGAGACCCAGTACTTC.

This clone was counted a few times. Relative to the germline gene, one junction end is altered; a read error may explain this. The chain has TRBV6-5 and TRBJ2-7, with no clear D. The CDR3 is 12 residues long. Germline lookup yields CDR1 MNHEY and CDR2 SVGAGI. The CDR3 DNA follows: TGTGCCAGCAGTGCTATTGGAACAGCCCCGAACTTC. Its translation is CASSAIGTAPNF.

The chain carries TRBV30 and TRBJ1-4; D gene uncertain. The CDR3 is made up of 17 amino acids. Between the trimmed V and J ends, which lost 2 bases and 0 bases, there was a span of 16 bases. In germline, CDR1 is GTSNPN, CDR2 SVGIG (reference sequence). The CDR3 sequence: CAWSRTPGFATNEKLFF. The CDR3 coding sequence is TGTGCCTGGAGTCGGACGCCGGGGTTTGCAACTAATGAAAAACTGTTTTTT.

The chain carries TRBV7-8 and TRBJ2-7, with D perhaps matching TRBD1 (6 bases). Germline V CDR1 and CDR2: SGHVS, FQNEAQ. This CDR3 has 14 residues. Trimming shortened V by 1 base and J by 5 bases, and 12 bases separated the two germline ends. The CDR3 region has the DNA TGTGCCAGCAGCTTAGGGGACACTGGCCACGAGCAGTACTTC. Its translation: CASSLGDTGHEQYF.

V is TRBV30 and J is TRBJ2-3; the D gene could be TRBD1 or TRBD2 (5 bases each). This CDR3 has 14 amino acids. The germline gives CDR1 GTSNPN, CDR2 SVGIG (reference sequence). V lost 0 bases to trimming and J lost 5 bases, with 12 bases between them. CDR3 DNA sequence: TGTGCCTGGAGTGTCGGGACCCCGGTAGATACGCAGTATTTT. This sequence encodes CAWSVGTPVDTQYF.

The rearrangement uses TRBV19 and TRBJ2-3, with D perhaps TRBD2 (5 bases). The CDR3 is made up of 14 amino acids. The germline V gene has CDR1 LNHDA and CDR2 SQIVND (reference sequence). The V end was cut by 3 bases, the J end by 3 bases, with 10 bases between. The CDR3 DNA reads TGTGCCAGTAGTATGAGGGCAGCTACAGATACGCAGTATTTT. Translated: CASSMRAATDTQYF.

This rearrangement joins TRBV7-9 to TRBJ2-1; 8 nucleotides agree with TRBD2. V lost 0 bases to trimming and J lost 5 bases; unmatched junction nucleotides: 3. The CDR3 spans 15 residues. The V gene's germline CDR1 is SEHNR and CDR2 FQNEAQ (reference sequence). The CDR3 loop reads CASSLAGLEDNEQFF. CDR3 DNA sequence: TGTGCCAGCAGCTTAGCGGGACTAGAAGACAATGAGCAGTTCTTC. Together with reference TRBV7-9 and TRBJ2-1, the CDR3 gives the full variable domain: DTGVSQNPRHKITKRGQNVTFRCDPISEHNRLYWYRQTLGQGPEFLTYFQNEAQLEKSRLLSDRFSAERPKGSFSTLEIQRTEQGDSAMYLCASSLAGLEDNEQFFGPGTRLTVL.

This sequence joins TRBV28 and TRBJ2-7, with 11 bases fitting TRBD2. This CDR3 spans 14 amino acids. Per the germline V gene, CDR1 is MDHEN and CDR2 is SYDVKM. V lost 5 bases and J lost 6; bases outside the gene matches: 6. CDR3 nucleotide sequence: TGTGCCAGCAGTATGGTAGGACTAGCGGGCGAGCAGTACTTC. Protein product: CASSMVGLAGEQYF. The full variable domain, with the rest looked up from reference TRBV28 and TRBJ2-7, is DVKVTQSSRYLVKRTGEKVFLECVQDMDHENMFWYRQDPGLGLRLIYFSYDVKMKEKGDIPEGYSVSREKKERFSLILESASTNQTSMYLCASSMVGLAGEQYFGPGTRLTVT.

This clone was detected once. The chain joins TRBV5-1 to TRBJ2-5; TRBD1 aligns across 10 bases. The J call is in doubt because the DNA end fits TRBJ2-7 better. Germline CDR1 and CDR2: SGHRS and YFSETQ. The CDR3 consists of 15 residues. In nucleotides, the CDR3 is TGCGCCAGCAGCCCAGGGACAGGGGATGCCTACGAGCAGTACTTC. Translated: CASSPGTGDAYEQYF.

The genes are TRBV19 and TRBJ1-1, with 9 bases fitting TRBD1. The trim removed 6 bases at V and 5 bases at J, leaving 4 bases unmatched. Per germline, CDR1 LNHDA and CDR2 SQIVND (reference sequence). This CDR3 comprises 13 residues. The CDR3 protein is CASSKQGATEAFF. The CDR3 DNA reads as TGTGCCAGTAGCAAACAGGGGGCGACTGAAGCTTTCTTT.

J is TRBJ2-3 and V is TRBV28; TRBD1 agrees at 10 bases. V was clipped by 6 bases and J by 4 bases; unmatched bases: 13. CDR1 and CDR2 (germline): MDHEN, SYDVKM. CDR3 length: 17 amino acids. The CDR3 bases are TGTGCCAGCAGCCGAGGGGGAGGGACAGGGGACGCAGATACGCAGTATTTT. Translating gives CASSRGGGTGDADTQYF.

The rearrangement uses TRBV6-1 and TRBJ1-1; 9 nucleotides align to TRBD1. With 7 bases clipped from V and 4 bases from J, the junction kept 4 bases outside the gene matches. The germline V gene has CDR1 MNHNS and CDR2 SASEGT. CDR3 length: 13 residues. The CDR3 sequence is CASKQGAITEAFF. CDR3 DNA: TGTGCCAGCAAACAGGGGGCGATCACTGAAGCTTTCTTT.

The V gene is TRBV28, the J gene TRBJ2-7, with 13 nucleotides matching TRBD2. With 5 bases clipped from V and 5 bases from J, the junction kept 6 bases outside the gene matches. The CDR3 is 15 residues long. CDR1 and CDR2 from the germline V gene are MDHEN and SYDVKM. CDR3 loop: CASSPRTSGSNEQYF. In nucleotides, the CDR3 is TGTGCCAGCAGTCCCCGGACTAGCGGGAGTAACGAGCAGTACTTC.

This clone was recorded once. The chain has TRBV6-1 and TRBJ1-2, with a weak D call TRBD1 (5 bases). The germline gives CDR1 MNHNS, CDR2 SASEGT. V lost 1 base and J lost 9, with 15 bases in between. CDR3 size: 14 residues. CDR3 coding DNA: TGTGCCAGCAGTGAAGTCTCCGGGACGCCTCGCTACACCTTC. It specifies CASSEVSGTPRYTF.

This clone has just a few counts. The J gene is TRBJ2-2, the V gene TRBV11-3; D might be TRBD1 or TRBD2, each matching 6 bases. V lost 2 bases and J 4 bases, leaving 8 bases between the germline ends. The CDR3 runs to 14 residues. The germline V gene encodes CDR1 SGHNT and CDR2 YENEEA. CDR3 protein: CASSLWGATGELFF. Here the CDR3 DNA reads TGTGCCAGCAGCTTATGGGGGGCCACCGGGGAGCTGTTTTTT.

This clone has a handful of counts. The rearrangement uses TRBV6-6 and TRBJ2-7; 9 bases map to TRBD2. CDR1 is MNHNY, CDR2 SVGAGI, per germline (reference sequence). J gave up 2 bases and V 0 bases, and 5 bases lay outside the gene matches. There are 16 residues in the CDR3. In DNA, the CDR3 is TGTGCCAGCAGTTACTCTAGCGGGAGAGGGGCCTACGAGCAGTACTTC. Amino acids: CASSYSSGRGAYEQYF.

In this sample, this clone turned up a few times. This rearrangement joins TRBV19 to TRBJ2-7, with 7 nucleotides matching TRBD1. The length of the CDR3 is 12 residues. The J segment lost 5 bases and the V segment lost 7 bases, leaving 5 bases of the junction unmatched. Looked up from germline, CDR1 is LNHDA and CDR2 is SQIVND (reference sequence). The CDR3 sequence: CASMTGFNEQYF. CDR3 DNA sequence: TGTGCCAGTATGACAGGGTTTAACGAGCAGTACTTC.